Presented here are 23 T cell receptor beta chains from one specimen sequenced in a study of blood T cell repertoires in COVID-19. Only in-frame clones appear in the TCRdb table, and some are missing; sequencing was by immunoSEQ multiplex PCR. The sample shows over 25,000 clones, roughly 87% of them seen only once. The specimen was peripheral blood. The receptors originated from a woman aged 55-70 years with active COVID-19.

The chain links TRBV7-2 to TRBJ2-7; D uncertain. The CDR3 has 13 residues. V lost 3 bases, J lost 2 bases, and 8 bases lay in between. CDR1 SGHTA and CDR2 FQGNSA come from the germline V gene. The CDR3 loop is CASSFGSPYEQYF. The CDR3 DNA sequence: TGTGCCAGCAGCTTCGGGTCCCCCTACGAGCAGTACTTC.

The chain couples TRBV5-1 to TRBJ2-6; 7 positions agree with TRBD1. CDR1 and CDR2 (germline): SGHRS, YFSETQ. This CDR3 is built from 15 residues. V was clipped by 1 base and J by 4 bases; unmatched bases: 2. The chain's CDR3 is CASSLTGVGANVLTF. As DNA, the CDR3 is TGCGCCAGCAGCTTGACAGGGGTCGGGGCCAACGTCCTGACTTTC.

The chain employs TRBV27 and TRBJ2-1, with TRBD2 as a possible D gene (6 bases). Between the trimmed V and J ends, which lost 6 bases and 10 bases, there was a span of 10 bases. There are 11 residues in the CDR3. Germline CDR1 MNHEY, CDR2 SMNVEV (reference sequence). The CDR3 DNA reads TGTGCCAGCAGAAAAACTAGCGAGCAGTTCTTC. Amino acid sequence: CASRKTSEQFF.

CDR3 residues: CASSPTGLAGYEQYF. The CDR3 DNA reads as TGTGCCAGCAGCCCGACGGGACTAGCGGGCTACGAGCAGTACTTC. The rearrangement links TRBV6-2 or TRBV6-3 to TRBJ2-7, with 12 bases that match TRBD2. The V gene's germline CDR1 is MNHEY and CDR2 SVGEGT. V dropped 6 bases and J dropped 3; count of bases not matched to a gene: 6. The CDR3 runs to 15 residues.

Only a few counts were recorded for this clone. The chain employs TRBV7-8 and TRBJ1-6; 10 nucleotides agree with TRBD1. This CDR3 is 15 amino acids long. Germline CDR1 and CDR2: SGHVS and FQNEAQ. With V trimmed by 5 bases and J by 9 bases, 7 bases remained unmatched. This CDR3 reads CASSSTGTGASPLHF. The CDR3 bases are TGTGCCAGCAGCAGTACCGGGACAGGGGCTTCACCCCTCCACTTT.

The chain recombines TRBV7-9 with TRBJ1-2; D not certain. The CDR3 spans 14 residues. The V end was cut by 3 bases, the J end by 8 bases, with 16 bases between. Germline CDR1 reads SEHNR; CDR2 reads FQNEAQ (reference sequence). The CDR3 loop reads CASSFIGAGSGYTF. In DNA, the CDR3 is TGTGCCAGCAGCTTCATTGGTGCGGGGTCCGGCTACACCTTC. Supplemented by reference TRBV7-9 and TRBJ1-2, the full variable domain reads DTGVSQNPRHKITKRGQNVTFRCDPISEHNRLYWYRQTLGQGPEFLTYFQNEAQLEKSRLLSDRFSAERPKGSFSTLEIQRTEQGDSAMYLCASSFIGAGSGYTFGSGTRLTVV.

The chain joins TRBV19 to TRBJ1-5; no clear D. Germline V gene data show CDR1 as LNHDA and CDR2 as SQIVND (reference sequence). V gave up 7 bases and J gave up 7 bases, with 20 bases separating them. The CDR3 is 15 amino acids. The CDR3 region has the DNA TGTGCCAGTACGAGGAGGGTGGGCCCCCGGCAGCCCCAGCATTTT. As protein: CASTRRVGPRQPQHF.

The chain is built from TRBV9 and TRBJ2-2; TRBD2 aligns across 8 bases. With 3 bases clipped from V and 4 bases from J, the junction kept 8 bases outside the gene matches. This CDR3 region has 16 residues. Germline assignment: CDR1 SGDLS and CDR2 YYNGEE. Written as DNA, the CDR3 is TGTGCCAGCAGCGGAACCGGGACTAGTCTCACCGGGGAGCTGTTTTTT. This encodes CASSGTGTSLTGELFF.

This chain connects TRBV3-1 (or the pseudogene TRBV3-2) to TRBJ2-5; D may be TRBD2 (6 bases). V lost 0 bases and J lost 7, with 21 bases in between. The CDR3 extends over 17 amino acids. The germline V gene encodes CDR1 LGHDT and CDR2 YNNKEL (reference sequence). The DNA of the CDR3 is TGTGCCAGCAGCCAAGATCGGGGGTTAGGGCCCGGTGGGACCCAGTACTTC. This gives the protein CASSQDRGLGPGGTQYF.

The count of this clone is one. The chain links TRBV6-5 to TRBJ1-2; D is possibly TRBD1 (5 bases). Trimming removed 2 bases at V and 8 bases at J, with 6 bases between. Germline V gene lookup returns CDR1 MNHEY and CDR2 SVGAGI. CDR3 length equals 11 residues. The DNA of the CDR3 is TGTGCCAGCAGTTACCAGGGAGGCTACACCTTC. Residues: CASSYQGGYTF.

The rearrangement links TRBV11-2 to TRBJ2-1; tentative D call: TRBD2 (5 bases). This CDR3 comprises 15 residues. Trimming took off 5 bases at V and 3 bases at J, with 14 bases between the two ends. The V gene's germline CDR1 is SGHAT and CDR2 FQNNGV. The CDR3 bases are TGTGCCAGCAGCCCGGACTGGGATATCTACAATGAGCAGTTCTTC. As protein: CASSPDWDIYNEQFF.

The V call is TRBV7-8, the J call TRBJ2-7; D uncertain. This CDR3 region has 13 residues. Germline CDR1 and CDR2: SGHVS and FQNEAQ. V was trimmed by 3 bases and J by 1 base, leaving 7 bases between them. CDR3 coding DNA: TGTGCCAGCAGCTTCGTTTATTCCTACGAGCAGTACTTC. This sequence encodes CASSFVYSYEQYF.

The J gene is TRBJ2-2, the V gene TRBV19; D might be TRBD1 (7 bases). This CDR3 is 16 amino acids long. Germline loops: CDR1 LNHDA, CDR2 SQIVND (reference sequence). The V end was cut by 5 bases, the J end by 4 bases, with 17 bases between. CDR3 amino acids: CASSGGNRGSTGELFF. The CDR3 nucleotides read TGTGCCAGTAGTGGGGGGAACAGGGGAAGCACCGGGGAGCTGTTTTTT.

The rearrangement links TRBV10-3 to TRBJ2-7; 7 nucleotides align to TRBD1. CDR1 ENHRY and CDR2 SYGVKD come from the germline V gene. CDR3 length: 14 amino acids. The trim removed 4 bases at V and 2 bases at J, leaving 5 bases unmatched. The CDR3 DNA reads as TGTGCCATCAGTGGGGGACAGTTAGCCTACGAGCAGTACTTC. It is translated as CAISGGQLAYEQYF.

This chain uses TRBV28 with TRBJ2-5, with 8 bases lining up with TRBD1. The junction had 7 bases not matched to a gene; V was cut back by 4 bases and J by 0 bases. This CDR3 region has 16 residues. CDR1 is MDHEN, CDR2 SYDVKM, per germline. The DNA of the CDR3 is TGTGCCAGCAGTTGGAGGGACAGGAGATACCAAGAGACCCAGTACTTC. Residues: CASSWRDRRYQETQYF.

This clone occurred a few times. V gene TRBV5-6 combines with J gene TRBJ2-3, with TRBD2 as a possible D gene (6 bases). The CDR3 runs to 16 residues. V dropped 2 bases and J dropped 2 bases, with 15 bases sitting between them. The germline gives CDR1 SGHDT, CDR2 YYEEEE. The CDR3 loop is CASSLQAGRDTDTQYF. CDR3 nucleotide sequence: TGTGCCAGCAGCTTACAAGCGGGCCGAGACACAGATACGCAGTATTTT.

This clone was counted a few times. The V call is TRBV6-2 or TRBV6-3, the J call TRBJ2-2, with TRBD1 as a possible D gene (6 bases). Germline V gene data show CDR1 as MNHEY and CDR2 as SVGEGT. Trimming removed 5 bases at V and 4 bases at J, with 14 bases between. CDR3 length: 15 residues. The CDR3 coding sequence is TGTGCCAGCAGTCCCTGGACAGACCCCACCGGGGAGCTGTTTTTT. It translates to CASSPWTDPTGELFF.

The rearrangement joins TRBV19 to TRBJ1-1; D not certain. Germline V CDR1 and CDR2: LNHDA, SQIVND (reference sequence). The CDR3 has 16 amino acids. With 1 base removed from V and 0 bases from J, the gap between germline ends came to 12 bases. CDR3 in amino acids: CASSIGGFLMNTEAFF. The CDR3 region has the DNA TGTGCCAGTAGTATAGGAGGGTTTCTAATGAACACTGAAGCTTTCTTT.

As DNA, the CDR3 is TGTGCCAGCAGCCAAGATGGGACTAGGGGCGAGCAGTACTTC. Translating gives CASSQDGTRGEQYF. The rearrangement uses TRBV3-1 (or the pseudogene TRBV3-2) and TRBJ2-7; 8 bases map to TRBD2. The CDR3 consists of 14 residues. Germline assignment: CDR1 LGHDT and CDR2 YNNKEL (reference sequence). Trimming removed 0 bases from V and 6 bases from J; junction bases left unmatched: 4.

CDR3 sequence reads: CASTSVPYNEQFF. The DNA for the CDR3 is TGTGCCAGCACCTCAGTACCCTACAATGAGCAGTTCTTC. The chain carries TRBV3-1 (or the pseudogene TRBV3-2) and TRBJ2-1, with D unclear. The CDR3 runs to 13 residues. Deletions cut 7 bases from V and 2 bases from J, with 9 bases between. Germline values: CDR1 LGHDT, CDR2 YNNKEL (reference sequence).

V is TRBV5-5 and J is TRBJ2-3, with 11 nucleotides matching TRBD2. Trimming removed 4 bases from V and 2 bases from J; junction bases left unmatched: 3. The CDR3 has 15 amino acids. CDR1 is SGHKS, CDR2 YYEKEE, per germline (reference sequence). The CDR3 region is CASSRLAGHTDTQYF. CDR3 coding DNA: TGTGCCAGCAGCCGACTAGCGGGGCACACAGATACGCAGTATTTT.

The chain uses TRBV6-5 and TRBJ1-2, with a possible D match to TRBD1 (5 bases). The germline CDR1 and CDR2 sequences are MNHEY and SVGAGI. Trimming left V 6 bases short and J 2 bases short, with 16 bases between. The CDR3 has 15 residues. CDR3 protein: CASSPLRDSNYGYTF. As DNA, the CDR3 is TGTGCCAGCAGCCCACTACGGGACTCAAACTATGGCTACACCTTC.

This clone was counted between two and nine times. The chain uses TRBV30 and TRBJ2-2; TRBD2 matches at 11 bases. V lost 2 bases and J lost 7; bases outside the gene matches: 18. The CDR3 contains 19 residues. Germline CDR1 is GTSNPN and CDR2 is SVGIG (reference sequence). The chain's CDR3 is CAWSTPRTSGRLGIGELFF. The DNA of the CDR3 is TGTGCCTGGAGTACCCCCCGGACTAGCGGGCGCCTCGGGATCGGGGAGCTGTTTTTT.